This T cell receptor (beta chain) was sequenced during a study of blood T cell repertoires in COVID-19. Study-level background: Samples came from the United States, Italy and Spain, spanning acute and convalescent COVID-19.

The CDR3 is 16 residues long. V trimming: 0 bases; J trimming: 0 bases; junction bases outside the gene matches: 2. Germline V gene data show CDR1 as SGHVS and CDR2 as FNYEAQ. Seattle researchers signed up patients amid active infection and tracked them longitudinally. As processed by the authors: For nucleated cells, counts were estimated from reference gene primer amplification. This table comes from immunoSEQ multiplex PCR, and its TCRdb copy is limited to in-frame clones, with some not included. Clone size and the V and J calls come from that table; the DNA yielded D and trimming. The sample carries over 150,000 clones, around nine tenths recorded once.

The sequence derives from a man aged 50-59 years with COVID-19, enrolled during active disease. This rearrangement joins TRBV7-6 to TRBJ1-3, with 7 bases fitting TRBD1. The sample was peripheral blood. The CDR3 spells CASSLAQGPSGNTIYF. The CDR3 DNA is TGTGCCAGCAGCTTAGCACAGGGGCCCTCTGGAAACACCATATATTTT.